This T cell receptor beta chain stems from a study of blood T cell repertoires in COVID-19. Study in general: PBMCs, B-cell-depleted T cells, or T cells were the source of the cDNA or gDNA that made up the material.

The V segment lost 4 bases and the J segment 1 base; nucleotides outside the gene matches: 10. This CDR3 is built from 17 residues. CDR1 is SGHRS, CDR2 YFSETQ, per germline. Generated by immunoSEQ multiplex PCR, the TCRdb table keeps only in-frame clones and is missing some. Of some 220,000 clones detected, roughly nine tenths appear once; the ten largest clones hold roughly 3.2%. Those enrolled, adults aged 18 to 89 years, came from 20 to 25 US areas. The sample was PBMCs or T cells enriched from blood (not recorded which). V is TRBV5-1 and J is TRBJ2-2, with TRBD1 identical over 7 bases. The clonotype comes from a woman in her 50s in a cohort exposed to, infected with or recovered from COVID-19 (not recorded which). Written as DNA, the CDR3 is TGCGCCAGCAGCCCCCGACAGGGTATCCGGAACACCGGGGAGCTGTTTTTT. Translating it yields CASSPRQGIRNTGELFF.